The clone carrying this T cell receptor beta chain occurred once. Germline V gene sequence: CDR1 SNHLY, CDR2 FYNNEI. V lost 4 bases, J lost 0 bases, and 17 bases lay in between. The CDR3 totals 17 residues. The entry originates in a study of blood T cells in healthy people across ages. For the second PCR, which ran for about 6 to 12 cycles, a sample-barcoded 5' primer and a J-beta primer mix were used. TCRdb redid the calling of the 5' RACE reads with MiXCR, one entry per CDR3 protein. The top ten hold 10% of the sample, which has 900,000 to 950,000 distinct CDR3 sequences, roughly 28% seen once. The sample was also linked to a second study, of T cells of mothers and their children.

The sample consisted of blood. This receptor was taken from a woman aged 40 to 49 in good health. The J gene is TRBJ2-3, the V gene TRBV2; no clear D. The CDR3 coding sequence is TGTGCCAGCAGTGCAAGCCGGGTCCTCGACAGCACAGATACGCAGTATTTT. Encoded protein: CASSASRVLDSTDTQYF.